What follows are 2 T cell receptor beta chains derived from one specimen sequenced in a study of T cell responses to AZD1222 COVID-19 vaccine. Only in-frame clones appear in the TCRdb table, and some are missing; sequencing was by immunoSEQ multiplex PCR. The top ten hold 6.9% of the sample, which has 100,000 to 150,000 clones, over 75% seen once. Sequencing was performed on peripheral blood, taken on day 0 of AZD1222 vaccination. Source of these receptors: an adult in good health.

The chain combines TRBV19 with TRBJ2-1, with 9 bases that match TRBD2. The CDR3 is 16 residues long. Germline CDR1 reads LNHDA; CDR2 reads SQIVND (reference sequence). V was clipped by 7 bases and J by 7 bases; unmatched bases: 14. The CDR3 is CASKVMAGGSANEQFF. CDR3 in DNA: TGTGCCAGTAAAGTCATGGCGGGGGGGTCAGCTAATGAGCAGTTCTTC.

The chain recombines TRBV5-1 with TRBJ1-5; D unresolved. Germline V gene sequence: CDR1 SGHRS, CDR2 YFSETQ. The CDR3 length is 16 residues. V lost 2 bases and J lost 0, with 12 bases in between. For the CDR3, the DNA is TGCGCCAGCAGCTTCAATTCCCAGGATAGCAATCAGCCCCAGCATTTT. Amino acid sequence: CASSFNSQDSNQPQHF.